This T cell receptor beta chain was identified in a study of CD8+ T cells in alopecia areata. Germline CDR1 reads MGHRA; CDR2 reads YSYEKL. This CDR3 region has 16 residues. The V end was cut by 0 bases, the J end by 4 bases, with 15 bases between. Sample treatment: oral pan-JAK inhibitor, 5-10 mg twice daily. Extracted RNA was reverse transcribed into cDNA, the sequencing template. Method: immunoSEQ multiplex PCR; TCRdb's copy keeps in-frame clones and lacks some. The data contain 150,000 or so clones, 86% of them singletons. A note on this clone: What it binds is unknown.

Study-level findings and limits: Clonality in the scalp and expanded CD8+ clones ranked among the top 100 were significantly decreased by tofacitinib.

The specimen was CD8+ T cells sorted from blood, collected at week 4, from a patient treated with tofacitinib. The origin of this receptor is a human donor with alopecia areata. The chain couples TRBV4-1 to TRBJ1-2, with a tentative D call TRBD1 (6 bases). The CDR3 sequence: CASSQDPTGRLYGYTF. The DNA of the CDR3 is TGCGCCAGCAGCCAAGATCCAACAGGGAGACTCTATGGCTACACCTTC.